These 13 T cell receptor beta chains were sequenced from one sample in a study of OX40 agonist ivuxolimab in advanced cancers. Generated by immunoSEQ multiplex PCR, the TCRdb table keeps only in-frame clones and is missing some. The data hold 55,000 to 65,000 clones, with approximately 91% observed a single time. The sequences come from CD4+ or CD8+ T cells sorted from blood, collected in a trial of the OX40 agonist ivuxolimab. Source of these receptors: an adult with an advanced solid tumor such as melanoma, head and neck, liver or kidney cancer.

This clone was counted only a few times. The rearrangement uses TRBV2 and TRBJ2-7, with 12 bases fitting TRBD2. This CDR3 is built from 14 residues. With 8 bases clipped from V and 4 bases from J, the junction kept 6 bases outside the gene matches. Looked up from germline, CDR1 is SNHLY and CDR2 is FYNNEI. The CDR3 DNA follows: TGTGCCAGCCGACTAGCGGGAGCGAGGTACGAGCAGTACTTC. This codes for CASRLAGARYEQYF.

The V and J genes are TRBV5-4 and TRBJ2-7, with 7 bases matching TRBD1. The germline gives CDR1 SGHNT, CDR2 YYREEE (reference sequence). Trimming at V came to 0 bases and at J to 2 bases, leaving 5 bases not matched to a gene. The CDR3 consists of 15 residues. The CDR3 coding sequence is TGTGCCAGCAGCTTGGCCGGGACAGCGACCTACGAGCAGTACTTC. As protein: CASSLAGTATYEQYF.

The rearrangement links TRBV11-3 to TRBJ2-1, with 9 bases matching TRBD2. The junction had 4 bases not matched to a gene; V was cut back by 5 bases and J by 11 bases. The CDR3 totals 12 residues. Germline values: CDR1 SGHNT, CDR2 YENEEA. The CDR3 DNA reads as TGTGCCAGCAGCGTCGGGACTAGCCAGCAGTTCTTC. It is translated as CASSVGTSQQFF. Full variable domain (outside the CDR3, taken from reference TRBV11-3 and TRBJ2-1): EAGVVQSPRYKIIEKKQPVAFWCNPISGHNTLYWYLQNLGQGPELLIRYENEEAVDDSQLPKDRFSAERLKGVDSTLKIQPAELGDSAVYLCASSVGTSQQFFGPGTRLTVL.

A word on this clone: Other nucleotide sequences from this sample produce the same CDR3. The chain combines TRBV20-1 with TRBJ2-2, with D unclear. The CDR3 contains 11 residues. With 6 bases removed from V and 8 bases from J, the gap between germline ends came to 10 bases. The germline gives CDR1 DFQATT, CDR2 SNEGSKA (reference sequence). The CDR3 DNA sequence: TGCAGTGCAAGCGAGTCAGGGGAGCTGTTTTTT. This gives the protein CSASESGELFF.

This chain connects TRBV14 to TRBJ1-6; D is uncertain. This CDR3 region has 15 residues. Trimming pared 5 bases from V and 6 bases from J, leaving 14 bases between. Germline assignment: CDR1 SGHDN and CDR2 FVKESK. In nucleotides, the CDR3 is TGTGCCAGCAGCTCAAGTGGCCTTGGTAATTCACCCCTCCACTTT. It translates to CASSSSGLGNSPLHF.

The V gene is TRBV29-1, the J gene TRBJ1-4; no clear D. V was trimmed by 8 bases and J by 1 base, leaving 11 bases between them. This CDR3 comprises 13 residues. CDR1 is SQVTM and CDR2 is ANQGSEA in the germline V gene. CDR3 DNA: TGCAGCATATGGACGGGAACTAATGAAAAACTGTTTTTT. It encodes CSIWTGTNEKLFF.

By frequency in the sample, this clone is medium-sized. In the same sample, other DNA sequences code for this CDR3. V gene TRBV20-1 combines with J gene TRBJ2-5; tentatively, D is TRBD2 (5 bases). CDR1 is DFQATT and CDR2 is SNEGSKA in the germline V gene (reference sequence). V lost 6 bases, J lost 3 bases, and 5 bases lay in between. This CDR3 is 10 amino acids long. CDR3 coding DNA: TGCAGTGCCGGGGAAGAGACCCAGTACTTC. Translated: CSAGEETQYF.

In its sample, this clone was seen a few times. The chain links TRBV18 to TRBJ2-5; D uncertain. The length of the CDR3 is 13 residues. Trimming shortened V by 5 bases and J by 5 bases, and 12 bases separated the two germline ends. Germline V gives CDR1 KGHSH, CDR2 LQKENI. The CDR3 reads CASSISQLETQYF. The CDR3 nucleotides read TGTGCCAGCTCAATATCCCAACTGGAGACCCAGTACTTC.

The rearrangement uses TRBV18 and TRBJ1-5; no clear D gene. The ends were cut back, 2 bases at V and 4 bases at J, with 6 bases in the middle. CDR1 KGHSH and CDR2 LQKENI come from the germline V gene. The CDR3 has 13 amino acids. The CDR3 nucleotides read TGTGCCAGCTCACCATCAGGAAATCAGCCCCAGCATTTT. Translating gives CASSPSGNQPQHF.

This clone was picked up one time. The CDR3 region is CTPRTDRLTKNIQYF. The CDR3 DNA reads as TGCACCCCTAGGACAGACAGGCTGACCAAAAACATTCAGTACTTC. J is TRBJ2-4 and V is TRBV29-1, with D possibly being TRBD1 (6 bases). Germline values: CDR1 SQVTM, CDR2 ANQGSEA. There are 15 residues in the CDR3.

This chain joins TRBV25-1 and TRBJ1-4, with no clear D. CDR1 MGHDK and CDR2 SYGVNS come from the germline V gene. The length of the CDR3 is 11 residues. Trimming took 8 bases from V and 8 from J, leaving 9 bases between them. Written as DNA, the CDR3 is TGTGCCAGCGCTCGCAGGGAAAAACTGTTTTTT. It specifies CASARREKLFF.

The chain is built from TRBV6-5 and TRBJ2-6; D possibly corresponds to TRBD1 (6 bases). CDR1 and CDR2 from the germline V gene are MNHEY and SVGAGI. This CDR3 is built from 14 residues. The V end lost 6 bases, the J end lost 2 bases, and 8 bases lay between the germline ends. The CDR3 region is CASRRTAGANVLTF. The CDR3 DNA reads TGTGCCAGCAGAAGGACAGCTGGGGCCAACGTCCTGACTTTC.

This chain links TRBV5-6 with TRBJ1-4; possibly TRBD1 for D (5 bases). Germline CDR1 and CDR2: SGHDT and YYEEEE. CDR3 length: 13 residues. V dropped 4 bases and J dropped 7 bases, with 11 bases sitting between them. The CDR3: CASSLGPGEKLFF. The CDR3 coding sequence is TGTGCCAGCAGCCTGGGACCGGGTGAAAAACTGTTTTTT.